The 10 T cell receptor beta chains given below trace back to one sample, sequenced in a study of cytomegalovirus exposure and HLA in healthy donors. PCR primers comprised 60 Vbeta and 13 Jbeta primers. Data came from immunoSEQ multiplex PCR; TCRdb stores just in-frame clones and leaves some out. Counted here are approximately 160,000 clones, 75% to 90% occurring once; the ten biggest clones make up 1.5% to 2%. The sample comprised PBMCs. The receptors derive from a woman under 30 in good health and CMV-seronegative.

Worth noting for this clone: The sample carries other DNA sequences with the same CDR3. This sequence joins TRBV29-1 and TRBJ2-3; 9 positions match TRBD1. The J segment lost 2 bases and the V segment lost 3 bases, leaving 3 bases of the junction unmatched. CDR3 length equals 14 residues. The V gene's germline CDR1 is SQVTM and CDR2 ANQGSEA. CDR3: CSVEGQGYTDTQYF. The CDR3 region has the DNA TGCAGCGTTGAGGGACAGGGTTACACAGATACGCAGTATTTT.

The rearrangement joins TRBV28 to TRBJ1-4; the match to TRBD1 covers 7 bases. J gave up 0 bases and V 4 bases, and 14 bases lay outside the gene matches. Germline V gives CDR1 MDHEN, CDR2 SYDVKM. The CDR3 covers 19 residues. The CDR3 DNA reads TGTGCCAGCAGTTGGGACAGACCCCCACATGATGCAACTAATGAAAAACTGTTTTTT. Translating gives CASSWDRPPHDATNEKLFF.

Worth noting for this clone: The junction departs from the called germline gene at one end, perhaps through a read error. The V gene is TRBV7-9, the J gene TRBJ1-4; D gene uncertain. Germline V gives CDR1 SEHNR, CDR2 FQNEAQ (reference sequence). This CDR3 is built from 12 residues. For the CDR3, the DNA is TGTTCCAGCAGCCTACGGAATGAAAAACTGTTTTTT. Amino acid sequence: CSSSLRNEKLFF.

This chain joins TRBV19 and TRBJ2-3; 8 bases fit TRBD1. The CDR3 spans 15 residues. From germline, CDR1 is LNHDA and CDR2 SQIVND (reference sequence). V lost 2 bases and J lost 6; bases outside the gene matches: 7. The CDR3 protein is CASSIRGRGPDTQYF. In DNA form, the CDR3 reads TGTGCCAGTAGTATAAGGGGCAGGGGGCCGGATACGCAGTATTTT.

The chain joins TRBV14 to TRBJ1-1; D unclear. This CDR3 has 14 amino acids. V gave up 4 bases and J gave up 3 bases, with 12 bases separating them. Germline V gives CDR1 SGHDN, CDR2 FVKESK. For the CDR3, the DNA is TGTGCCAGCAGCCCCTCGAGGGAGGACACTGAAGCTTTCTTT. Translating gives CASSPSREDTEAFF.

In regard to this clone: One end of the junction does not line up with germline, which may come from a read error. V is TRBV5-5 and J is TRBJ2-5; D is possibly TRBD1 (5 bases). The germline CDR1 and CDR2 sequences are SGHKS and YYEKEE (reference sequence). There are 14 residues in the CDR3. The CDR3 nucleotides are TGTGCCAGCAACTTGGCAGGGTATGAAGAGACCCAGTACTTC. Translation gives CASNLAGYEETQYF.

The V and J genes are TRBV7-2 and TRBJ1-3; 7 nucleotides align to TRBD1. CDR1 and CDR2 from the germline V gene are SGHTA and FQGNSA. V lost 4 bases, J lost 4 bases, and 7 bases stayed unmatched. The CDR3 runs 15 residues. CDR3 bases: TGTGCCAGCAGCTCGGACACAGGGGCCGGAAACACCATATATTTT. The encoded protein is CASSSDTGAGNTIYF.

The chain recombines TRBV19 with TRBJ1-1; D may be TRBD1 (6 bases). The germline V gene encodes CDR1 LNHDA and CDR2 SQIVND (reference sequence). Trimming took off 1 base at V and 1 base at J, with 25 bases between the two ends. This CDR3 spans 20 amino acids. CDR3 amino acids: CASSIAVGGRGSVRNTEAFF. In nucleotides, the CDR3 is TGTGCCAGTAGTATAGCAGTGGGGGGGCGCGGGTCGGTAAGGAACACTGAAGCTTTCTTT.

The chain couples TRBV2 to TRBJ1-1; no definite D call. Trimming removed 4 bases at V and 1 base at J, with 10 bases between. The CDR3 extends over 14 amino acids. Looked up from germline, CDR1 is SNHLY and CDR2 is FYNNEI. The CDR3 DNA is TGTGCCAGCAGTGTGGCCCGTTGGAACACTGAAGCTTTCTTT. Translated, it gives CASSVARWNTEAFF.

The rearrangement uses TRBV6-1 and TRBJ1-1, with D maybe TRBD1 (5 bases). The CDR3 has 14 residues. Germline CDR1 MNHNS, CDR2 SASEGT. The germline V and J ends were trimmed by 3 bases and 4 bases, with 12 bases remaining between them. The CDR3 region has the DNA TGTGCCAGCAGTGAGCTCTGGGGCGGCACTGAAGCTTTCTTT. Translating it yields CASSELWGGTEAFF.